This is a list of T cell receptor beta chains from one sample in a study of human T cells and chemical hapten exposure. TCRdb reprocessed the RACE reads via MiXCR and lists one record per CDR3 protein. This sample has 74,000 or so distinct CDR3 sequences, with approximately 10% found just once. The input for sequencing was whole blood, taken in connection with sensitization to the hapten diphenylcyclopropenone (DPC). The receptors originated from a woman aged 50 to 65 with alopecia areata. Some clones in this sample may be carry-over from other donors' samples. CDR3s include the opening cysteine and the closing phenylalanine or tryptophan. D genes are given only for firm matches. A clone size is listed for some rows: how often the clone was seen (once, few, many), or a class if it is expanded.

CDR3: CSVDAGTDGYTF
DNA: TGCAGCGTTGACGCCGGGACAGATGGCTACACCTTC
J: TRBJ1-2
D: TRBD1
size: NA
V: TRBV29-1

CDR3: CASSLASEEQYF
DNA: TGTGCCAGCAGCTTAGCAAGTGAGGAGCAGTACTTC
J: TRBJ2-7
D: NA
size: many
V: TRBV11-2

CDR3: CSVENAGEAFF
DNA: TGCAGCGTTGAAAACGCGGGAGAAGCTTTCTTT
J: TRBJ1-1
D: NA
size: few
V: TRBV29-1

CDR3: CASPRGGEGGANVLTF
DNA: TGTGCCAGCCCCCGAGGAGGGGAGGGAGGGGCCAACGTCCTGACTTTC
J: TRBJ2-6
D: TRBD2
size: many
V: TRBV11-2

CDR3: CASSQGTSYGYTF
DNA: TGTGCCAGCTCACAAGGGACTTCCTATGGCTACACCTTC
J: TRBJ1-2
D: NA
size: many
V: TRBV18

CDR3: CASSYPTGGGFNTEAFF
DNA: TGTGCCAGCAGTTACCCGACAGGGGGGGGTTTCAACACTGAAGCTTTCTTT
J: TRBJ1-1
D: TRBD1
size: many
V: TRBV6-2/TRBV6-3

CDR3: CASSIPHITTGPGPQHF
DNA: TGTGCCAGTAGTATCCCGCACATAACGACAGGGCCCGGGCCCCAGCATTTT
J: TRBJ1-5
D: TRBD1
size: many
V: TRBV19

CDR3: CASSNTDTEAFF
DNA: TGTGCCAGCAGCAACACGGACACTGAAGCTTTCTTT
J: TRBJ1-1
D: NA
size: many
V: TRBV9

CDR3: CASSAGTGSNQPQHF
DNA: TGTGCCAGCAGTGCCGGGACAGGGAGCAATCAGCCCCAGCATTTT
J: TRBJ1-5
D: TRBD1
size: many
V: TRBV7-8

CDR3: CSASQSGSITDTQYF
DNA: TGCAGTGCTAGTCAATCCGGGAGCATAACAGATACGCAGTATTTT
J: TRBJ2-3
D: NA
size: few
V: TRBV20-1

CDR3: CASSPHPSYNEQFF
DNA: TGTGCCAGCAGCCCCCATCCCTCCTACAATGAGCAGTTCTTC
J: TRBJ2-1
D: NA
size: NA
V: TRBV21-1

CDR3: CASSHSQGSDEQFF
DNA: TGCGCCAGCAGCCACTCTCAAGGAAGCGATGAGCAGTTCTTC
J: TRBJ2-1
D: NA
size: many
V: TRBV4-3

CDR3: CASSPFIQRRGNNSPLHF
DNA: TGTGCCAGCAGCCCCTTTATACAGCGGCGGGGGAATAATTCACCCCTCCACTTT
J: TRBJ1-6
D: NA
size: NA
V: TRBV3-1

CDR3: CSDGVAGGQTQYF
DNA: TGCAGCGATGGAGTTGCAGGGGGCCAGACCCAGTACTTC
J: TRBJ2-5
D: TRBD1
size: few
V: TRBV29-1

CDR3: CASSLPWKGQGYEAFF
DNA: TGTGCCAGCAGTCTACCTTGGAAGGGACAGGGGTATGAAGCTTTCTTT
J: TRBJ1-1
D: TRBD1
size: NA
V: TRBV11-2